This T cell receptor (beta chain) is from a study of T-cell memory formation after mild COVID-19. Broader study findings: Among clones contracting day 15 to 85, CD4/CD8 was balanced, whereas later expanders leaned CD4+.

CDR1 MNHNY and CDR2 SVGAGI come from the germline V gene (reference sequence). Trimming cost V 7 bases and J 4 bases, with 14 bases left between them. This CDR3 spans 14 amino acids. In its sample, this clonotype was seen a few times. Its specificity is unknown. 5'RACE with constant-segment primers built TCRalpha and TCRbeta cDNA libraries with UMIs. TCRdb processed the 5' RACE reads anew with MiXCR; each CDR3 protein has one entry. The data contain hundreds of thousands of distinct CDR3 sequences, around 20% of them seen just once; the ten biggest clones take up 9.5% to 15%. The chain recombines TRBV6-6 with TRBJ1-5; D possibly corresponds to TRBD1 (5 bases). The sequenced material came from PBMCs or a T cell subset sorted from them (not recorded which). The TCR was taken from an adult woman who had mild COVID-19 (a few samples of this study predate the infection). Cell type and time point are not known. The DNA for the CDR3 is TGTGCCAGCACTCGAACGGGGGGGAATCAGCCCCAGCATTTT. This encodes CASTRTGGNQPQHF.